Each of the 10 T cell receptor beta chains below was sequenced from the same sample in a study of regulatory T cells in long-lasting Graves disease. To make TCR beta libraries, researchers used iRepertoire HTBI primers and Arm-PCR of CDR3 regions. TCRdb re-called the multiplex PCR reads through MiXCR, storing one row per CDR3 protein. The sample includes roughly 430,000 distinct CDR3 sequences, roughly 17% of them seen just once. The time point denotes: newly diagnosed GD, antithyroid drugs for less than 3 months. RNA isolated from PBMCs was used to make the TCR library. This sample also belongs to another study, concerning T cells in Graves' hyperthyroidism and ophthalmopathy.

The sequenced sample was peripheral blood mononuclear cells (PBMCs), obtained at new diagnosis, from a patient treated with antithyroid drugs. The receptors here all came from a woman in her twenties or thirties with Graves disease.

This clonotype was observed many times. The rearrangement uses TRBV7-9 and TRBJ1-1; D perhaps matches TRBD1 (6 bases). The germline V gene has CDR1 SEHNR and CDR2 FQNEAQ (reference sequence). CDR3 length: 13 amino acids. V was cut by 5 bases and J by 5 bases, with 12 bases left in between. This CDR3 reads CASSRQVGTEAFF. CDR3 DNA: TGTGCCAGCAGCCGACAGGTTGGGACTGAAGCTTTCTTT.

This clonotype was detected ten times or more. The V and J genes are TRBV15 and TRBJ1-5, with D possibly TRBD1 on 6 matching bases. CDR3 length: 14 residues. Trimming stripped 3 bases from V and 3 bases from J, with 9 bases between. Germline V gene sequence: CDR1 LNHNV, CDR2 YYDKDF (reference sequence). Written as DNA, the CDR3 is TGTGCCACCAGCAGGTCAGGGGTCAATCAGCCCCAGCATTTT. Protein sequence: CATSRSGVNQPQHF. Together with reference TRBV15 and TRBJ1-5, the CDR3 gives the full variable domain: DAMVIQNPRYQVTQFGKPVTLSCSQTLNHNVMYWYQQKSSQAPKLLFHYYDKDFNNEADTPDNFQSRRPNTSFCFLDIRSPGLGDTAMYLCATSRSGVNQPQHFGDGTRLSIL.

In this sample, this clonotype turned up many times. The CDR3 DNA is TGTGCCATCTCAGGGGGCCTGAACACTGAAGCTTTCTTT. Protein: CAISGGLNTEAFF. The V call is TRBV10-3, the J call TRBJ1-1; TRBD1 agrees at 8 bases. Germline values: CDR1 ENHRY, CDR2 SYGVKD. J gave up 0 bases and V 8 bases, and 2 bases lay outside the gene matches. The CDR3 length is 13 residues.

This clonotype has a handful of counts. CDR3 sequence (DNA): TGTGCCAGCTGTGCGACGAACACCGGGGAGCTGTTTTTT. It specifies CASCATNTGELFF. The chain employs TRBV7-3 and TRBJ2-2; no clear D. Germline loops: CDR1 SGHTA, CDR2 FQGTGA. This CDR3 contains 13 residues. The V gene lost 8 bases and the J gene lost 0 bases, with 7 bases spanning the gap.

This clonotype was found a few times. The V and J genes are TRBV6-2 or TRBV6-3 and TRBJ2-1; 8 nucleotides align to TRBD2. CDR1 is MNHEY and CDR2 is SVGEGT in the germline V gene. The ends lost 6 bases at V and 15 bases at J; junction bases unmatched: 16. The CDR3 runs 14 residues. As DNA, the CDR3 is TGTGCCAGCAGACCACGGGAGGGGAGGAATTTATGGTTCTTC. It codes for CASRPREGRNLWFF.

This clonotype was observed a handful of times. V is TRBV20-1 and J is TRBJ2-5; a weak D match, TRBD2 (6 bases). V lost 3 bases and J 2 bases, leaving 13 bases between the germline ends. Germline V CDR1 and CDR2: DFQATT, SNEGSKA (reference sequence). The CDR3 length is 14 residues. DNA for the CDR3: TGCAGTGCTAGCCCCCCGGGAGCTCAAGAGACCCAGTACTTC. It yields the protein CSASPPGAQETQYF.

This clonotype showed up just a few times. CDR3 loop: CSVGPGQLFETAFF. The CDR3 nucleotides are TGCAGCGTCGGTCCGGGACAGCTTTTTGAGACGGCTTTCTTT. The rearrangement uses TRBV29-1 and TRBJ1-1; 7 nucleotides line up with TRBD1. This CDR3 has 14 amino acids. V dropped 6 bases and J dropped 11; count of bases not matched to a gene: 18. Germline V CDR1 and CDR2: SQVTM, ANQGSEA. The whole variable domain, filled in from reference TRBV29-1 and TRBJ1-1, reads SAVISQKPSRDICQRGTSLTIQCQVDSQVTMMFWYRQQPGQSLTLIATANQGSEATYESGFVIDKFPISRPNLTFSTLTVSNMSPEDSSIYLCSVGPGQLFETAFFGQGTRLTVV.

The chain couples TRBV28 to TRBJ2-1, with 9 nucleotides matching TRBD2. The J call could be wrong; TRBJ2-5 is a better fit for the DNA end. CDR3 length: 17 residues. The germline gives CDR1 MDHEN, CDR2 SYDVKM. The CDR3 loop is CASSLFVTSGNQETQYF. The CDR3 nucleotides read TGTGCCAGCAGTTTATTTGTGACTAGCGGCAACCAAGAGACCCAGTACTTC.

This clonotype was counted ten times or more. The chain uses TRBV27 and TRBJ2-4; D not certain. The germline V and J ends were trimmed by 3 bases and 2 bases, with 8 bases remaining between them. CDR1 and CDR2 (germline): MNHEY, SMNVEV (reference sequence). This CDR3 region has 14 residues. The CDR3: CASSFRDPKNIQYF. In DNA form, the CDR3 reads TGTGCCAGCAGTTTCCGTGACCCCAAAAACATTCAGTACTTC.

This clonotype was found many times. The CDR3 spells CASRDRGNYGYTF. The DNA of the CDR3 is TGTGCCAGCCGAGACAGGGGGAACTATGGCTACACCTTC. The rearrangement links TRBV6-2 or TRBV6-3 to TRBJ1-2; the match to TRBD1 covers 9 bases. The length of the CDR3 is 13 residues. The junction had 3 bases not matched to a gene; V was cut back by 8 bases and J by 2 bases. Germline V gene data show CDR1 as MNHEY and CDR2 as SVGEGT.